Below are 8 T cell receptor beta chains sequenced from a single sample in a study of cytomegalovirus exposure and HLA in healthy donors. 13 Jbeta primers and 60 Vbeta primers were used for the PCR. Produced via immunoSEQ multiplex PCR; TCRdb's table is partial and in-frame only. The sample has roughly 120,000 clones, 80% to 85% seen once. Sequenced material: PBMCs. The source is a woman aged 55-69 years in good health and CMV-seropositive.

The gene calls are TRBV28 and TRBJ2-1; D possibly corresponds to TRBD2 (6 bases). Per germline, CDR1 MDHEN and CDR2 SYDVKM. Trimming cost V 6 bases and J 8 bases, with 11 bases left between them. The CDR3 runs 12 residues. CDR3 sequence reads: CASSRGVDEQFF. DNA for the CDR3: TGTGCCAGCAGCCGCGGGGTAGATGAGCAGTTCTTC.

J is TRBJ1-1 and V is TRBV6-5, with D unresolved. Trimming left V 2 bases short and J 1 base short, with 8 bases between. The CDR3 sequence is 14 residues long. Germline CDR1 reads MNHEY; CDR2 reads SVGAGI. CDR3 amino acids: CASSYPGKNTEAFF. The CDR3 DNA follows: TGTGCCAGCAGTTACCCGGGGAAGAACACTGAAGCTTTCTTT.

The chain employs TRBV6-6 and TRBJ2-2; possibly TRBD2 for D (6 bases). From germline, CDR1 is MNHNY and CDR2 SVGAGI (reference sequence). This CDR3 region has 15 residues. V was shortened by 6 bases and J by 6 bases, with 17 bases between the two germline ends. As DNA, the CDR3 is TGTGCCAGCAGCGCCCGACAAGGGGAGGCCGGGGAGCTGTTTTTT. Its translation: CASSARQGEAGELFF.

This clone has only one observation. This sequence joins TRBV19 and TRBJ2-7; D gene uncertain. The germline V and J ends were trimmed by 7 bases and 3 bases, with 7 bases remaining between them. Germline V lookup: CDR1 LNHDA, CDR2 SQIVND (reference sequence). This CDR3 is built from 11 residues. The CDR3 loop is CASNFRYEQYF. The CDR3 coding sequence is TGTGCCAGTAATTTTCGCTACGAGCAGTACTTC.

As regards this clone: At one boundary the junction diverges from the germline segment, which might be a read error. CDR3 residues: CVSSSSGTVYSNQPQHF. The CDR3 bases are TGTGTCAGTAGTTCATCCGGGACAGTTTATAGCAATCAGCCCCAGCATTTT. This chain links TRBV19 with TRBJ1-5; TRBD1 agrees at 7 bases. Germline V gene sequence: CDR1 LNHDA, CDR2 SQIVND (reference sequence). There are 17 residues in the CDR3.

As DNA, the CDR3 is TGTGCCAGCAGCTTAGCCGGGACAGGGCCCTACGAGCAGTACTTC. It yields the protein CASSLAGTGPYEQYF. The rearrangement joins TRBV7-2 to TRBJ2-5, with 9 bases lining up with TRBD1. The assigned J gene may be wrong: the sequence end matches TRBJ2-7 better. The germline CDR1 and CDR2 sequences are SGHTA and FQGNSA. The CDR3 sequence is 15 residues long.

This clone was counted once. This chain connects TRBV10-3 to TRBJ1-1, with a tentative D call TRBD1 (6 bases). Germline assignment: CDR1 ENHRY and CDR2 SYGVKD. The CDR3 has 14 amino acids. Trimming cost V 9 bases and J 4 bases, with 18 bases left between them. CDR3 sequence: CAIYPNGDTTEAFF. The CDR3 DNA follows: TGTGCCATATACCCAAATGGGGACACCACTGAAGCTTTCTTT.

V and J are TRBV7-5 and TRBJ1-1; the table's TRBD1 call for D was not verified on the DNA. TRBV7-5 is recorded as a pseudogene. The CDR3 sequence is 17 residues long. CDR3 in amino acids: CARSPAWSGGVNTEAFF. The CDR3 DNA is TGTGCCAGAAGCCCCGCCTGGTCAGGGGGCGTGAACACTGAAGCTTTCTTT.